A single sample gave rise to the 21 T cell receptor beta chains below, sequenced in a study of T cell responses to AZD1222 COVID-19 vaccine. The repertoire was sequenced with immunoSEQ multiplex PCR; TCRdb's copy has only in-frame clones and lacks some. The sample consists of some 80,000 clones, about three quarters of them appearing once. Specimen: peripheral blood, collected 28 days after the second dose of the MenACWY control vaccine. The source of these receptors is an adult who received the MenACWY meningococcal vaccine as a control.

In this sample, this clone turned up once. The chain recombines TRBV6-5 with TRBJ2-2; tentative D call: TRBD2 (6 bases). The CDR3 length is 16 residues. V dropped 1 base and J dropped 0 bases, with 9 bases sitting between them. Germline V gives CDR1 MNHEY, CDR2 SVGAGI. CDR3 DNA: TGTGCCAGCAGTTACTTGCCGGGAGCGAACACCGGGGAGCTGTTTTTT. Translated: CASSYLPGANTGELFF.

This clone was seen only once. This rearrangement joins TRBV19 to TRBJ2-2; no firm D call. There are 16 residues in the CDR3. The germline gives CDR1 LNHDA, CDR2 SQIVND (reference sequence). Trimming left V 5 bases short and J 4 bases short, with 17 bases between. CDR3 nucleotides: TGTGCCAGTAGTGGCAGCCCGGTTCTATTCACCGGGGAGCTGTTTTTT. Protein product: CASSGSPVLFTGELFF.

V usage is TRBV15 and J usage is TRBJ1-3; a possible D gene is TRBD1 (5 bases). Looked up from germline, CDR1 is LNHNV and CDR2 is YYDKDF (reference sequence). The CDR3 covers 16 residues. Trimming cost V 0 bases and J 0 bases, with 9 bases left between them. Here the CDR3 DNA reads TGTGCCACCAGCAGAGATAGGGACGGCTCTGGAAACACCATATATTTT. Its protein product is CATSRDRDGSGNTIYF.

This sequence joins TRBV28 and TRBJ1-3; the D gene is possibly TRBD1 (5 bases). The V gene's germline CDR1 is MDHEN and CDR2 SYDVKM. Trimming removed 5 bases at V and 0 bases at J, with 11 bases between. This CDR3 has 15 amino acids. The CDR3 DNA sequence: TGTGCCAGCAGTACCTCAGGGAGCTCTGGAAACACCATATATTTT. Translated, it gives CASSTSGSSGNTIYF.

The rearrangement uses TRBV6-5 and TRBJ1-3, with 7 bases that match TRBD1. Trimming cost V 8 bases and J 3 bases; bases outside gene matches: 10. Germline CDR1 is MNHEY and CDR2 is SVGAGI. The CDR3 is 15 residues long. The CDR3 is CASRGTGEVGNTIYF. The CDR3 coding sequence is TGTGCCAGCCGAGGAACAGGGGAAGTTGGAAACACCATATATTTT.

The rearrangement links TRBV29-1 to TRBJ2-1; D not certain. Per the germline V gene, CDR1 is SQVTM and CDR2 is ANQGSEA. V gave up 3 bases and J gave up 3 bases, with 9 bases separating them. This CDR3 has 13 residues. This chain's CDR3 is CSVDDSDYNEQFF. CDR3 bases: TGCAGCGTTGATGACTCCGACTACAATGAGCAGTTCTTC.

The J gene is TRBJ2-3, the V gene TRBV3-1 (or the pseudogene TRBV3-2), with 11 bases lining up with TRBD2. The CDR3 sequence is 15 residues long. The junction had 1 base not matched to a gene; V was cut back by 3 bases and J by 2 bases. The V gene's germline CDR1 is LGHDT and CDR2 YNNKEL (reference sequence). The CDR3 DNA reads as TGTGCCAGCAGCCATAGCGGGGGGGCCACAGATACGCAGTATTTT. Protein: CASSHSGGATDTQYF.

The chain recombines TRBV27 with TRBJ1-1; D is ambiguous. V lost 3 bases and J lost 3, with 8 bases in between. This CDR3 region has 13 residues. Germline assignment: CDR1 MNHEY and CDR2 SMNVEV (reference sequence). CDR3 DNA: TGTGCCAGCAGTTTGGAGGGTGACACTGAAGCTTTCTTT. It codes for CASSLEGDTEAFF.

This clone appeared a few times. The CDR3 sequence is CASSGSGGNTIYF. In DNA form, the CDR3 reads TGCGCCAGCAGCGGATCGGGTGGAAACACCATATATTTT. The chain couples TRBV4-1 to TRBJ1-3; D gene ambiguous. There are 13 residues in the CDR3. V gave up 5 bases and J gave up 3 bases, with 8 bases separating them. From germline, CDR1 is MGHRA and CDR2 YSYEKL.

This chain connects TRBV5-1 to TRBJ2-1, with 14 positions matching TRBD2. CDR1 and CDR2 (germline): SGHRS, YFSETQ. This CDR3 contains 17 residues. V gave up 2 bases and J gave up 4 bases; unmatched junction bases: 5. This CDR3 is CASSFSGTSGGYNEQFF. The CDR3 DNA is TGCGCCAGCAGCTTCTCCGGGACTAGCGGGGGATACAATGAGCAGTTCTTC. Supplemented by reference TRBV5-1 and TRBJ2-1, the full variable domain reads KAGVTQTPRYLIKTRGQQVTLSCSPISGHRSVSWYQQTPGQGLQFLFEYFSETQRNKGNFPGRFSGRQFSNSRSEMNVSTLELGDSALYLCASSFSGTSGGYNEQFFGPGTRLTVL.

This chain joins TRBV6-5 and TRBJ1-3, with TRBD1 matching over 7 bases. With 6 bases clipped from V and 0 bases from J, the junction kept 2 bases outside the gene matches. Looked up from germline, CDR1 is MNHEY and CDR2 is SVGAGI. The CDR3 is 14 amino acids. CDR3 region: CASRTGLSGNTIYF. CDR3 nucleotide sequence: TGTGCCAGCAGGACAGGGCTCTCTGGAAACACCATATATTTT.

As concerns this clone: At the DNA level, this CDR3 is encoded by other sequences in the same sample as well. The chain uses TRBV20-1 and TRBJ1-2; a weak D match, TRBD1 (5 bases). CDR3 length: 11 amino acids. V was trimmed by 5 bases and J by 3 bases, leaving 7 bases between them. From germline, CDR1 is DFQATT and CDR2 SNEGSKA (reference sequence). The CDR3 spells CSAGTDYGYTF. In nucleotides, the CDR3 is TGCAGTGCTGGGACTGACTATGGCTACACCTTC.

V is TRBV19 and J is TRBJ1-2; TRBD1 matches 10 bases. Trimming at V came to 2 bases and at J to 4 bases, leaving 7 bases not matched to a gene. Per the germline V gene, CDR1 is LNHDA and CDR2 is SQIVND (reference sequence). CDR3 length: 16 amino acids. Here the CDR3 DNA reads TGTGCCAGTAGTATAAGGGGGACAGGGGCCGGCTATGGCTACACCTTC. Its translation is CASSIRGTGAGYGYTF.

The V and J genes are TRBV18 and TRBJ1-5; maybe TRBD1 (6 bases). The CDR3 runs to 17 residues. Per the germline V gene, CDR1 is KGHSH and CDR2 is LQKENI. Trimming stripped 3 bases from V and 3 bases from J, with 18 bases between. In nucleotides, the CDR3 is TGTGCCAGCTCACCCCGGGGGAGGGACATCCACAATCAGCCCCAGCATTTT. Translating it yields CASSPRGRDIHNQPQHF.

The chain employs TRBV2 and TRBJ2-5, with 9 bases aligning to TRBD1. The V gene end was trimmed by 2 bases and the J gene end by 5 bases; junction bases not matched to a gene: 15. This CDR3 is 18 amino acids long. Germline V lookup: CDR1 SNHLY, CDR2 FYNNEI. In DNA, the CDR3 is TGTGCCAGCAGTGAATCTTCCCCCGGGACAGGGTGGATCGAGACCCAGTACTTC. Translation gives CASSESSPGTGWIETQYF.

The gene calls are TRBV10-3 and TRBJ1-1; unclear D gene. The germline V gene encodes CDR1 ENHRY and CDR2 SYGVKD. V was trimmed by 10 bases and J by 1 base, leaving 13 bases between them. The length of the CDR3 is 13 residues. The chain's CDR3 is CATKKQQNTEAFF. The CDR3 DNA reads as TGTGCCACCAAGAAGCAACAGAACACTGAAGCTTTCTTT.

The genes are TRBV27 and TRBJ1-2, with D unclear. Per germline, CDR1 MNHEY and CDR2 SMNVEV (reference sequence). Trimming removed 7 bases at V and 7 bases at J, with 1 base between. The CDR3 runs 8 residues. CDR3 amino acids: CASIGYTF. The CDR3 coding sequence is TGTGCCAGCATTGGCTACACCTTC.

The chain couples TRBV6-5 to TRBJ1-6; D is possibly TRBD1 (5 bases). From germline, CDR1 is MNHEY and CDR2 SVGAGI. Trimming left V 7 bases short and J 8 bases short, with 12 bases between. This CDR3 is built from 13 residues. CDR3 sequence reads: CASTLLGDSPLHF. CDR3 nucleotide sequence: TGTGCCAGCACCCTCCTGGGGGATTCACCCCTCCACTTT.

The chain is built from TRBV27 and TRBJ1-1; D is perhaps TRBD1 (6 bases). The CDR3 is made up of 16 amino acids. The V gene lost 2 bases and the J gene lost 1 base, with 14 bases spanning the gap. Germline V gene lookup returns CDR1 MNHEY and CDR2 SMNVEV (reference sequence). CDR3 residues: CASSLVSGGGNTEAFF. CDR3 nucleotide sequence: TGTGCCAGCAGTTTAGTCTCCGGGGGCGGGAACACTGAAGCTTTCTTT.

V is TRBV30 and J is TRBJ1-1, with 8 bases identical to TRBD1. The CDR3 is 13 residues long. The J segment lost 4 bases and the V segment lost 2 bases, leaving 3 bases of the junction unmatched. Germline V lookup: CDR1 GTSNPN, CDR2 SVGIG (reference sequence). The CDR3 bases are TGTGCCTGGAGTCAGGGGGCTAGCACTGAAGCTTTCTTT. Translation gives CAWSQGASTEAFF.

The chain uses TRBV6-5 and TRBJ1-1; unclear D gene. The CDR3 runs to 13 residues. V was cut by 5 bases and J by 0 bases, with 7 bases left in between. CDR1 is MNHEY and CDR2 is SVGAGI in the germline V gene. In DNA form, the CDR3 reads TGTGCCAGCAGTCTTTCGATGAACACTGAAGCTTTCTTT. It yields the protein CASSLSMNTEAFF.